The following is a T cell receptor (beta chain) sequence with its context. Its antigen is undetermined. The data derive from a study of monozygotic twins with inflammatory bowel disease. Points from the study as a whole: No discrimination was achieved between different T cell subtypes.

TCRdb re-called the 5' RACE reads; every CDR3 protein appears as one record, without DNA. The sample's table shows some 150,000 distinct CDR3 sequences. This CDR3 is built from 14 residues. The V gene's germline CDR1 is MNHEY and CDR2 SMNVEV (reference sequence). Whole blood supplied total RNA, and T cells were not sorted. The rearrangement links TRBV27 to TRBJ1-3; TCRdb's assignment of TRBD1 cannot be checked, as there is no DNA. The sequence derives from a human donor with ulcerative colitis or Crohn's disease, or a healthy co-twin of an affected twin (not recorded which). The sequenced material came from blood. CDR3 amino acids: CASSAGTFGNTIYF.